One TCR beta chain is described in this entry. The clone's antigen remains unknown. The sample holds no much larger clone one base away, and base qualities are not on file. This specimen belongs to a study of blood T cell repertoires in COVID-19 (dated by TCRdb to about 2020). Notes on the research overall: Samples from collaborators originated in the United States, Italy and Spain and spanned both the acute and convalescent phases of COVID-19. Subjects who had been exposed to COVID-19, were actively infected with it, or had recovered from it provided the deeply sampled blood TCRbeta repertoires that made up the dataset. The repertoires were released in a freely available public database meant as a resource for research on the immune response to SARS-CoV-2. Where HLA class I and class II types were available, the types were taken from metadata supplied by the sample provider, not from assay-based typing. The material from the prospective study consisted of cDNA or gDNA derived from T cells, B-cell-depleted T cells, or PBMCs. The samples were drawn from the first 160 participants of the ongoing ImmuneRACE study and from about 1,200 subjects provided by 6 global collaborators. Nearly every sample came with metadata listing a de-identified subject ID, COVID-19 status, age in years and sex.

The immunoSEQ Assay, a bias-controlled multiplex PCR, was used to amplify TCRbeta CDR3 regions from genomic DNA. As for the original processing: Within the assay, amplification of reference gene primers was used to estimate how many nucleated cells each sample contained. To quantify the absolute abundance of each unique TCRbeta CDR3 rearrangement, sequence reads were collapsed and filtered. For each sample, productive Simpson clonality was calculated as the square root of Simpson's diversity index across productive rearrangements. TCRdb obtained this table from immuneACCESS and retained in-frame rearrangements with V and J assigned. These tables miss some clones; where compared with another copy, unresolved V genes account for less than half of the shortfall, and the remainder is unexplained. The V and J calls and clone size come from that table; D and trimming were worked out from the DNA. This sample has 200,000 to 300,000 clones in its table, and about four fifths of those were observed once. The ten largest clones take up 4.7% of the sample.

Each collaborating institution followed its own protocols to collect whole blood in K2EDTA tubes. For TCRbeta analysis, collaborators shipped samples as frozen whole blood, isolated PBMCs, or DNA extracted from either of those sample types. From the cysteine up to the phenylalanine, the CDR3 has a length of 16 residues. CDR3 DNA only is kept here, 48 bases in frame from base 1. Per the germline V gene, SGHTA is the CDR1 and FQGNSA is the CDR2. V and J are trimmed by 0 bases and 8 bases, and the gene matches miss 6 bases of the junction. Overall study results and their limits: The amount of clinical and demographic metadata varied by source and participant and was provided uncurated.

The chain employs TRBV7-2 and TRBJ2-1, with 11 junctional bases fitting TRBD2. The sequenced material came from peripheral blood. The receptor was isolated from a woman in her 70s with acute or convalescent COVID-19. The DNA sequence is given as TGTGCCAGCAGCTTAGCAGGGTTAGCGGGGGGGTATGAGCAGTTCTTC. Translated, it gives CASSLAGLAGGYEQFF.